The subject of this entry is one T cell receptor (beta chain). The germline V gene encodes CDR1 SNHLY and CDR2 FYNNEI. The V segment lost 5 bases and the J segment 5 bases; nucleotides outside the gene matches: 5. The CDR3 length is 14 residues. This PCR relied on a set of 60 Vbeta primers and 13 Jbeta primers. Profiling relied on immunoSEQ multiplex PCR, and the TCRdb table lists in-frame clones only, not all of them. The sample yields about 160,000 clones, roughly four fifths seen once. The data stem from a study of cytomegalovirus exposure and HLA in healthy donors. The sequenced sample was PBMCs. The TCR sequence derives from a man aged 50 to 60 in good health and CMV-seropositive. The genes are TRBV2 and TRBJ2-5; 10 bases are shared with TRBD2. As DNA, the CDR3 is TGTGCCAGCAGTTTAGCGGGGGGAAGGGAGACCCAGTACTTC. Its translation is CASSLAGGRETQYF.